This T cell receptor (beta chain) was documented in a study of blood T cell repertoires in COVID-19. Study-wide background: Acute and convalescent COVID-19 samples came from the United States, Italy and Spain. PBMCs, B-cell-depleted T cells, or T cells provided the cDNA or gDNA that made up the material.

The authors' processing: Reference gene primer amplification in the assay estimated nucleated cell counts. Using immunoSEQ multiplex PCR, the repertoire was profiled, and TCRdb retains in-frame clones only, with some absent. For V, J and clone size, that table is used; D and trimming come from the DNA. The sample includes 85,000 to 90,000 clones, approximately 79% of them seen just once. The V gene's germline CDR1 is SGHTA and CDR2 FQGNSA. V gave up 1 base and J gave up 0 bases; unmatched junction bases: 6. The CDR3 loop spans 16 amino acids. This clone was found many times. Other nucleotide sequences in the sample specify the same CDR3.

The origin of this receptor is an elderly woman with active or convalescent COVID-19. The specimen sequenced was peripheral blood. The V and J genes are TRBV7-2 and TRBJ2-7; 7 positions agree with TRBD2. CDR3 sequence (DNA): TGTGCCAGCAGCTTAGAGGGCGCTAGCGGCTCCTACGAGCAGTACTTC. It codes for CASSLEGASGSYEQYF.